Detailed here is one T cell receptor (beta chain). Its antigen is still unknown. Germline is not matched at one junction end, which may reflect a read error. No cell sorting was done before RNA was extracted from the tissue. Distant lung tissue was collected more than 3 cm away from the tumor edge. A modified ARM-PCR protocol with three rounds of nested PCR amplified TCRbeta. TCRdb re-analysed the multiplex PCR reads in MiXCR, keeping a single row per CDR3 protein. This table holds about 100,000 distinct CDR3 sequences, more than 55% found once. The data were obtained in a study of tumor and adjacent non-tumor tissue in lung cancer. Study-wide background: Patients comprised 12 adenocarcinoma, a couple of squamous cell carcinoma and 1 small cell lung cancer. The patients, roughly eleven men and 5 or 6 women, were about 31 to 80 with stage I to III disease.

This CDR3 contains 15 residues. The germline gives CDR1 MNHEY, CDR2 SVGEGT. Study-level points and caveats: In normal lung, the top 100 clones were significantly more dominant than in tumor.

The sequence derives from a man in his thirties or forties with non-small cell lung cancer. This chain connects TRBV6-2 or TRBV6-3 to TRBJ2-5; 10 bases map to TRBD2. Sequencing input: distant non-tumor lung tissue. CDR3 bases: TGTTCCAGCAGTTACGCAGCGGGGGGGCAAGAGACCCAGTACTTC. Translated: CSSSYAAGGQETQYF.